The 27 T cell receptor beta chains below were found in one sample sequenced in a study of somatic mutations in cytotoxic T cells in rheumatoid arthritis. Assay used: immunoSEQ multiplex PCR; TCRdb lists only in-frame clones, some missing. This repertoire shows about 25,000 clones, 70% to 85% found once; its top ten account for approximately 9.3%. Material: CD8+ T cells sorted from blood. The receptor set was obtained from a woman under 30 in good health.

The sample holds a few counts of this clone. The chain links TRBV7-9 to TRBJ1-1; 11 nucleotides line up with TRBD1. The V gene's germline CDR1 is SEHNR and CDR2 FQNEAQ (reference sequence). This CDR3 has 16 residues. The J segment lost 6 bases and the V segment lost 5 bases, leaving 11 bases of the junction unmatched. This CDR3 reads CASSPSGTGGFSEAFF. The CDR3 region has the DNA TGTGCCAGCAGCCCCTCGGGGACAGGGGGGTTCTCTGAAGCTTTCTTT. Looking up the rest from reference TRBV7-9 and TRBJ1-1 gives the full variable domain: DTGVSQNPRHKITKRGQNVTFRCDPISEHNRLYWYRQTLGQGPEFLTYFQNEAQLEKSRLLSDRFSAERPKGSFSTLEIQRTEQGDSAMYLCASSPSGTGGFSEAFFGQGTRLTVV.

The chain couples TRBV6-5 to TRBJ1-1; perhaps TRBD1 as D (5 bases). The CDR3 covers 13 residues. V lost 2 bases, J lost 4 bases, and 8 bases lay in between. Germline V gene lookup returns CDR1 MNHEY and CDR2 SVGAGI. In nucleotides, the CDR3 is TGTGCCAGCAGTTACCTCGGGGGCACTGAAGCTTTCTTT. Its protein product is CASSYLGGTEAFF.

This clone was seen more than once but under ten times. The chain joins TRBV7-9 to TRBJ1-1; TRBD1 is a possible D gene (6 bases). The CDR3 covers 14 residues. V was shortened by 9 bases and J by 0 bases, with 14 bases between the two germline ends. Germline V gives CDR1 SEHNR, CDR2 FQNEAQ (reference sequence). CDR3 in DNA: TGTGCCAGTGGAGAAGGGGGGATGAACACTGAAGCTTTCTTT. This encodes CASGEGGMNTEAFF.

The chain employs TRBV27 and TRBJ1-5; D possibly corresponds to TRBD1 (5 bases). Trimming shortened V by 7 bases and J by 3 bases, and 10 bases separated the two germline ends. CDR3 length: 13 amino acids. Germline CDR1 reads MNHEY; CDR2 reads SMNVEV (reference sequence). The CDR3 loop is CASKGASNQPQHF. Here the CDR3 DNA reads TGTGCCAGCAAAGGGGCCTCCAATCAGCCCCAGCATTTT.

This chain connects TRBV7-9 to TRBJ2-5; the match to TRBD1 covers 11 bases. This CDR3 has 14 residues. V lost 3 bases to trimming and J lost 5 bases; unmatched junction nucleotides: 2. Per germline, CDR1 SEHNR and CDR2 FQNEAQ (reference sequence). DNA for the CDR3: TGTGCCAGCAGCTTGGACAGGGGGCAGGAGACCCAGTACTTC. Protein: CASSLDRGQETQYF.

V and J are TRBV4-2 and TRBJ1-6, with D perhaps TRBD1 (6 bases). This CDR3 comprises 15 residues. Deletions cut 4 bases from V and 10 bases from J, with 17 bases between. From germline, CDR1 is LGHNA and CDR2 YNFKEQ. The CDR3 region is CASSPGAGAGSPLHF. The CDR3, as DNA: TGTGCCAGCAGCCCGGGGGCGGGGGCTGGGTCACCCCTCCACTTT.

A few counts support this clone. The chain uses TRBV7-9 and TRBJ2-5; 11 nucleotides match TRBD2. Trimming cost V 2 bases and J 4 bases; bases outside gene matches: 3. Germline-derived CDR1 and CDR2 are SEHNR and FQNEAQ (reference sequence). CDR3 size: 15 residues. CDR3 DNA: TGTGCCAGCAGCTTAACTAGCGGGAGTAGAGAGACCCAGTACTTC. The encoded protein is CASSLTSGSRETQYF. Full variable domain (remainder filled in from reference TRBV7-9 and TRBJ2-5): DTGVSQNPRHKITKRGQNVTFRCDPISEHNRLYWYRQTLGQGPEFLTYFQNEAQLEKSRLLSDRFSAERPKGSFSTLEIQRTEQGDSAMYLCASSLTSGSRETQYFGPGTRLLVL.

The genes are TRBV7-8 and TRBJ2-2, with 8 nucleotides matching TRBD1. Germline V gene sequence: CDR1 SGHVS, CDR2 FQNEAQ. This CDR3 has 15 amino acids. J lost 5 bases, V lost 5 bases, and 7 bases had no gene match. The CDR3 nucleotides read TGTGCCAGCAGCCCGCAGGGGGCCGGGACCGGGGAGCTGTTTTTT. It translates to CASSPQGAGTGELFF.

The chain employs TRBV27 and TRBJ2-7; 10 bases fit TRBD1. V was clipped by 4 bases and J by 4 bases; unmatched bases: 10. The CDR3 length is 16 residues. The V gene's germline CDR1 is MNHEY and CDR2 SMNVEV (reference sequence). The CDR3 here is CASSSRAPGQGYEQYF. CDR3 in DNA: TGTGCCAGCAGTTCCCGGGCCCCGGGACAGGGGTACGAGCAGTACTTC.

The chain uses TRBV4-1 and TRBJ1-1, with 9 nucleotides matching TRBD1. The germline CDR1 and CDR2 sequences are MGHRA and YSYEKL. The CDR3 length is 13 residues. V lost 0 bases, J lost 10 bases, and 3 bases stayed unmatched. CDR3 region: CASSQEQGARAFF. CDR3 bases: TGCGCCAGCAGCCAAGAACAGGGGGCGCGAGCTTTCTTT.

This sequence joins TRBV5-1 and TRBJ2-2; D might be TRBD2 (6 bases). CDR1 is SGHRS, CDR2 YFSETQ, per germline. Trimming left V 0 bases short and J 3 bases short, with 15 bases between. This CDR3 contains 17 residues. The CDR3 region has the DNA TGCGCCAGCAGCTTGGAAGCAGGAGGGTGGTACACCGGGGAGCTGTTTTTT. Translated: CASSLEAGGWYTGELFF.

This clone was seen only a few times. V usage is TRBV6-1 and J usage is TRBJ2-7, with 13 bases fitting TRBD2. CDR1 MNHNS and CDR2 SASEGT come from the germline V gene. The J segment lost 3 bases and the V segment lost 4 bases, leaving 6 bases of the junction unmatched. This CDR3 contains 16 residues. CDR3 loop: CASSGLAGGYNYEQYV. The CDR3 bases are TGTGCCAGCAGTGGACTAGCGGGGGGCTATAACTACGAGCAGTACGTC.

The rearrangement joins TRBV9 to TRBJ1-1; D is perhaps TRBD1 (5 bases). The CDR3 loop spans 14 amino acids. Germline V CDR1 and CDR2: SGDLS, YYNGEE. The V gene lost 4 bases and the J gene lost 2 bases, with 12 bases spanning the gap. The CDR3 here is CASSSYDSNTEAFF. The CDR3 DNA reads TGTGCCAGCAGCTCCTATGACAGTAACACTGAAGCTTTCTTT.

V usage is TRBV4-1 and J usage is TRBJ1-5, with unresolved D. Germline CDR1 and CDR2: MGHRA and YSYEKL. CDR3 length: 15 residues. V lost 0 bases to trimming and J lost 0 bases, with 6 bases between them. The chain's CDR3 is CASSQEGYSNQPQHF. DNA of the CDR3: TGCGCCAGCAGCCAAGAGGGATATAGCAATCAGCCCCAGCATTTT.

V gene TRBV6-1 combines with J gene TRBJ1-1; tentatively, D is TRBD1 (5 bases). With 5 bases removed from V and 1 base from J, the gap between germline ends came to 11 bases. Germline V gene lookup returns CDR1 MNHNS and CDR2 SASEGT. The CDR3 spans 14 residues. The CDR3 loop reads CASSPGAANTEAFF. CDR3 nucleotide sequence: TGTGCCAGCAGTCCCGGGGCGGCGAACACTGAAGCTTTCTTT.

The CDR3 region has the DNA TGTGCCAGCAGTGAACCCAGACAGGGGGCGCATAATGAAAAACTGTTTTTT. Protein product: CASSEPRQGAHNEKLFF. The genes are TRBV6-1 and TRBJ1-4; the match to TRBD1 covers 10 bases. The CDR3 contains 17 residues. CDR1 MNHNS and CDR2 SASEGT come from the germline V gene. J gave up 4 bases and V 2 bases, and 7 bases lay outside the gene matches.

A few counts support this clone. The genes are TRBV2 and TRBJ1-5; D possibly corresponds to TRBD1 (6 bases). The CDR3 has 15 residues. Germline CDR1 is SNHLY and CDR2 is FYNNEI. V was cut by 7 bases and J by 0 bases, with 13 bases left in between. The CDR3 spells CASTPGTSSNQPQHF. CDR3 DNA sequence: TGTGCCAGCACTCCCGGGACAAGTAGCAATCAGCCCCAGCATTTT.

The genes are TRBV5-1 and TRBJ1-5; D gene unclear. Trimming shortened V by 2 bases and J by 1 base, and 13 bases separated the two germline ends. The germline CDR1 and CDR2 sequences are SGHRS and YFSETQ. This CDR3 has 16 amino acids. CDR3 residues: CASSLGGIGSNQPQHF. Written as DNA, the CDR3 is TGCGCCAGCAGCTTAGGTGGAATCGGAAGCAATCAGCCCCAGCATTTT.

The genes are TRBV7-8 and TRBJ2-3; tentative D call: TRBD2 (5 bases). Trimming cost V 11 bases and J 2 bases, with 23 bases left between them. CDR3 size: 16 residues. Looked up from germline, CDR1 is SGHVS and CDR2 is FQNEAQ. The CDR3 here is CASAVGENGDTDTQYF. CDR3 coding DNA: TGTGCCTCAGCGGTTGGAGAGAATGGGGACACAGATACGCAGTATTTT.

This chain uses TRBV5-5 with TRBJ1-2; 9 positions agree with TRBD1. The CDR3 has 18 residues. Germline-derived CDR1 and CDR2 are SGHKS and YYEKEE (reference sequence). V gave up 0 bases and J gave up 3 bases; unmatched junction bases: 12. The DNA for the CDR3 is TGTGCCAGCAGCTTGGCCAATTCCCACAGGGGGCACGACTATGGCTACACCTTC. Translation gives CASSLANSHRGHDYGYTF.

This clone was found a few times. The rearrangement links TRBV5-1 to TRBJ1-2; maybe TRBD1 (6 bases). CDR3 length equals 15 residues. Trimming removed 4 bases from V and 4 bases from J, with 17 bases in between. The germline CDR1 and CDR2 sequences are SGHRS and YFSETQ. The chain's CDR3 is CASSKDRQTAYGYTF. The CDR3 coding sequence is TGCGCCAGCAGCAAGGACAGACAGACTGCCTATGGCTACACCTTC.

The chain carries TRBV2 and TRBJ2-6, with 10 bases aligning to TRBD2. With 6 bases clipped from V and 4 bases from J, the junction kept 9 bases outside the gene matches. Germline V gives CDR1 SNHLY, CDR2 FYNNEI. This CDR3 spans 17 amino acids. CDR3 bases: TGTGCCAGCAGGGGTCTAGCGGGAGTAGGAGGGGCCAACGTCCTGACTTTC. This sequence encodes CASRGLAGVGGANVLTF.

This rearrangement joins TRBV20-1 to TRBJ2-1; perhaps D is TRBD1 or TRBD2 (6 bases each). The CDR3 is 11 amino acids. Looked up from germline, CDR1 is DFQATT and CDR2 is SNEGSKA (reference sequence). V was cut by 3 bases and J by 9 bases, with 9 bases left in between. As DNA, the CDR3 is TGCAGTGCTAGGTGGGGGGCTGAGCAGTTCTTC. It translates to CSARWGAEQFF.

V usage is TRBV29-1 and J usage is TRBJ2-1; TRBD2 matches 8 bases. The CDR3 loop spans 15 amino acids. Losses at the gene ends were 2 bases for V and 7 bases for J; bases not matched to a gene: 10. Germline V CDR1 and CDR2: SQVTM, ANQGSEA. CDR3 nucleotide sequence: TGCAGCGTTGAATCGGCGGGGGGCCCACTGAATGAGCAGTTCTTC. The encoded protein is CSVESAGGPLNEQFF.

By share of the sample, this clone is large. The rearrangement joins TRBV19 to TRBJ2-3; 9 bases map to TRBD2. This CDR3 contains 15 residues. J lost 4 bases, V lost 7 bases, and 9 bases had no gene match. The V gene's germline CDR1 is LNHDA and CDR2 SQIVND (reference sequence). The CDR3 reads CASTGGGAVADTQYF. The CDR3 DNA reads TGTGCCAGTACAGGCGGGGGGGCCGTCGCAGATACGCAGTATTTT. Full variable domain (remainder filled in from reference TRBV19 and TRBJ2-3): DGGITQSPKYLFRKEGQNVTLSCEQNLNHDAMYWYRQDPGQGLRLIYYSQIVNDFQKGDIAEGYSVSREKKESFPLTVTSAQKNPTAFYLCASTGGGAVADTQYFGPGTRLTVL.

CDR3 nucleotides: TGTGCCAGCAGTGAAGCGACAGAGTACGAGCAGTACTTC. It is translated as CASSEATEYEQYF. The chain recombines TRBV6-1 with TRBJ2-7; D is possibly TRBD1 (5 bases). The germline gives CDR1 MNHNS, CDR2 SASEGT. Trimming shortened V by 0 bases and J by 4 bases, and 7 bases separated the two germline ends. The CDR3 sequence is 13 residues long.

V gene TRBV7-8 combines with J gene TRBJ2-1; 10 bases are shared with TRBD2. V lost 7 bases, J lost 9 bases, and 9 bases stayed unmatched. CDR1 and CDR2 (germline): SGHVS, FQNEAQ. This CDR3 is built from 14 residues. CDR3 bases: TGTGCCAGCAACCCTAGCGGGAGTTGGAGTGAGCAGTTCTTC. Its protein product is CASNPSGSWSEQFF.